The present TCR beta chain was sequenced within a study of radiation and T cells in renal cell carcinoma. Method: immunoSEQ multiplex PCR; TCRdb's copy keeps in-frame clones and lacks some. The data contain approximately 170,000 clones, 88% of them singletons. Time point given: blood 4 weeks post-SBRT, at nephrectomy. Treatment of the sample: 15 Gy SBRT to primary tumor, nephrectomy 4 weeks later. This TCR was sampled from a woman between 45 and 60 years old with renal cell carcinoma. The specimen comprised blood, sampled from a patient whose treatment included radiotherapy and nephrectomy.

CDR3 in DNA: TGCGCCAGCAGCCAATACACCGGGGAGCTGTTTTTT. Protein product: CASSQYTGELFF. The V gene is TRBV4-1, the J gene TRBJ2-2; the D is unclear. CDR3 size: 12 residues. From germline, CDR1 is MGHRA and CDR2 YSYEKL. Trimming stripped 2 bases from V and 3 bases from J, with 1 base between.